One sample yielded the 13 T cell receptor beta chains listed below, sequenced in a study of blood T cells in healthy people across ages. A second PCR of roughly 7 to 11 cycles used a sample-barcoded 5' primer and a J-beta primer mix. One entry per CDR3 protein, called by TCRdb with MiXCR from the 5' RACE reads. The data contain 650,000 to 900,000 distinct CDR3 sequences, around two thirds of them singletons. Sequencing was carried out using blood. These receptors all come from a man aged 25 to 40 in good health.

This clonotype was detected a few times. V and J are TRBV27 and TRBJ1-2; tentatively, D is TRBD1 (6 bases). With 3 bases removed from V and 8 bases from J, the gap between germline ends came to 16 bases. Germline CDR1 reads MNHEY; CDR2 reads SMNVEV (reference sequence). This CDR3 is built from 14 residues. In nucleotides, the CDR3 is TGTGCCAGCAGTTTCCACAGGGACTTAGGGGGCTACACCTTC. Translated: CASSFHRDLGGYTF.

V and J are TRBV20-1 and TRBJ1-5; D is unclear. CDR3 length: 15 amino acids. V was shortened by 3 bases and J by 0 bases, with 12 bases between the two germline ends. Germline values: CDR1 DFQATT, CDR2 SNEGSKA (reference sequence). The CDR3 is CSASVGVLSNQPQHF. CDR3 DNA: TGCAGTGCTAGCGTCGGGGTCCTTAGCAATCAGCCCCAGCATTTT.

This chain joins TRBV7-3 and TRBJ1-2, with 7 positions matching TRBD1. From germline, CDR1 is SGHTA and CDR2 FQGTGA. This CDR3 has 13 amino acids. The ends lost 4 bases at V and 2 bases at J; junction bases unmatched: 1. The DNA of the CDR3 is TGTGCCAGCAGCTACAGGGGCAACTATGGCTACACCTTC. It yields the protein CASSYRGNYGYTF.

The chain uses TRBV9 and TRBJ2-1; 10 bases align to TRBD2. The germline V gene encodes CDR1 SGDLS and CDR2 YYNGEE. Germline trimming cut 7 bases from V and 8 bases from J; bases unmatched to any gene: 9. The CDR3 spans 14 residues. The DNA for the CDR3 is TGTGCCAGCGGACGTAGCGGGGGGCCTTATGAGCAGTTCTTC. Its protein is CASGRSGGPYEQFF.

V gene TRBV6-2 or TRBV6-3 combines with J gene TRBJ2-1; D perhaps matches TRBD1 (6 bases). This CDR3 spans 12 amino acids. V dropped 4 bases and J dropped 14 bases, with 15 bases sitting between them. Germline V lookup: CDR1 MNHEY, CDR2 SVGEGT. CDR3 residues: CASSSGGQTEFF. CDR3 bases: TGTGCCAGCAGTTCGGGTGGACAGACTGAGTTCTTC.

The genes are TRBV5-1 and TRBJ1-4, with D maybe TRBD1 (5 bases). This CDR3 spans 15 amino acids. V lost 4 bases and J lost 5, with 15 bases in between. CDR1 is SGHRS, CDR2 YFSETQ, per germline. CDR3 coding DNA: TGCGCCAGCAGCCCCATCCGGGGCTCGAATGAAAAACTGTTTTTT. Amino acid sequence: CASSPIRGSNEKLFF.

This sequence joins TRBV9 and TRBJ2-7, with D tentatively TRBD2 (6 bases). Germline CDR1 SGDLS, CDR2 YYNGEE. Trimming removed 3 bases from V and 2 bases from J, with 15 bases in between. The CDR3 length is 15 residues. CDR3 sequence reads: CASSETGGPAYEQYF. The DNA for the CDR3 is TGTGCCAGCAGCGAAACCGGGGGTCCCGCCTACGAGCAGTACTTC.

This clonotype was picked up a small number of times. J is TRBJ2-3 and V is TRBV4-3; no definite D call. Trimming cost V 1 base and J 1 base, with 9 bases left between them. Germline CDR1 LGHNA, CDR2 YSLEER. CDR3 length: 15 amino acids. CDR3 sequence: CASSQVPGGTDTQYF. The CDR3 bases are TGCGCCAGCAGCCAAGTTCCGGGTGGCACAGATACGCAGTATTTT.

The chain has TRBV4-2 and TRBJ2-7, with 8 bases aligning to TRBD1. The length of the CDR3 is 17 residues. Looked up from germline, CDR1 is LGHNA and CDR2 is YNFKEQ. J was trimmed by 4 bases and V by 0 bases; bases with no gene match: 11. CDR3 residues: CASSQEGGQGGMYEQYF. The DNA of the CDR3 is TGTGCCAGCAGCCAAGAGGGAGGACAGGGTGGGATGTACGAGCAGTACTTC.

CDR3: CASSLTVNRPYNEQFF. The CDR3 DNA reads as TGTGCCAGCAGCTTAACAGTGAATAGACCCTACAATGAGCAGTTCTTC. This sequence joins TRBV21-1 and TRBJ2-1. TRBV21-1 has pseudogene status. The CDR3 totals 16 residues.

CDR3 bases: TGTGCCAGCAGTCCCACCCCAGGGAGAGCCTACGAGCAGTACTTC. Encoded protein: CASSPTPGRAYEQYF. The rearrangement joins TRBV12-3 or TRBV12-4 to TRBJ2-7; possibly TRBD1 or TRBD2 for D (5 bases each). The length of the CDR3 is 15 residues. With 5 bases removed from V and 2 bases from J, the gap between germline ends came to 16 bases.

The chain couples TRBV29-1 to TRBJ1-4, with D unclear. This CDR3 has 16 amino acids. V was cut by 1 base and J by 2 bases, with 14 bases left in between. The germline CDR1 and CDR2 sequences are SQVTM and ANQGSEA. The CDR3 coding sequence is TGCAGCGTTGAAGTACCCTTGGGAGCGACTAATGAAAAACTGTTTTTT. This sequence encodes CSVEVPLGATNEKLFF. The whole variable domain, filled in from reference TRBV29-1 and TRBJ1-4, reads SAVISQKPSRDICQRGTSLTIQCQVDSQVTMMFWYRQQPGQSLTLIATANQGSEATYESGFVIDKFPISRPNLTFSTLTVSNMSPEDSSIYLCSVEVPLGATNEKLFFGSGTQLSVL.

The V and J genes are TRBV6-1 and TRBJ2-1, with TRBD1 identical over 7 bases. This CDR3 is built from 17 residues. V was clipped by 5 bases and J by 0 bases; unmatched bases: 10. CDR1 and CDR2 from the germline V gene are MNHNS and SASEGT. Written as DNA, the CDR3 is TGTGCCAGCAGTCCGAGCGGACAGGCAAGCTCCTACAATGAGCAGTTCTTC. This encodes CASSPSGQASSYNEQFF.